The text below deals with one T cell receptor (beta chain). This entry belongs to a study of blood T cell repertoires in COVID-19. This CDR3 is built from 17 residues. Germline CDR1 and CDR2: ENHRY and SYGVKD. The V and J ends lost 2 bases and 1 base respectively, with 17 bases between them. Per the authors' pipeline: Counts of nucleated cells, estimated from reference gene primer amplification, were obtained. TCRdb's copy holds only in-frame clones and misses some; the assay was immunoSEQ multiplex PCR. V, J and clone size are those of that table, while D and trimming were read from the DNA. The sample lists tens of thousands of clones; about 76% were seen once.

This TCR was recovered from a human donor in a cohort sampled during active COVID-19. The chain links TRBV10-3 to TRBJ2-5, with a tentative D call TRBD2 (5 bases). The source material was peripheral blood. The CDR3 bases are TGTGCCATCAGTGAGGGGAGCCTAGTAGGGTCCCAAGAGACCCAGTACTTC. Its translation is CAISEGSLVGSQETQYF.